This T cell receptor (beta chain) stems from a study of glioma-infiltrating T cells (dated by TCRdb to the mid-2010s). Looking at the study overall: Glioma tissue, non-neoplastic brain tissue and matched peripheral blood mononuclear cells were used as sources from which TCR alpha- and beta-chain repertoires were sequenced. Each tissue-infiltrating repertoire was compared with the same patient's peripheral blood repertoire to measure divergence between tissue and blood T-cell populations. The paired cohort was made up of three low-grade glioma patients, several primary glioblastoma patients and three non-glioma patients who contributed non-neoplastic brain tissue. The paper's findings and limits, for the study overall: VJ-independent divergence between tissue and blood was found to be below expectation in non-neoplastic patients but above expectation in all gliomas, particularly low-grade gliomas. Small numbers underpinned the group comparisons: eight glioblastoma patients, three low-grade glioma patients and three non-neoplastic patients. Only a very small number of CDR3 sequences turned up in both tissue and blood, a result put down to high CDR3 diversity combined with limited sampling.

Worth noting for this clonotype: The antigen this receptor binds is unknown. No base qualities exist here, and no much larger clone lies one base off it.

The iRepertoire nested amplicon-rescue multiplex PCR (arm-PCR) platform was used to amplify TCR alpha and beta CDR3 regions from RNA. The input for one-step reverse transcription and amplification was about 100-450 ng of either tissue mRNA or PBMC total RNA. After bead purification, a secondary multiplex PCR added Illumina adapters, and libraries were gel-purified between 200 and 400 bp. Libraries carried internal 6-nucleotide barcodes used for demultiplexing. Sequencing of libraries was performed on an Illumina MiSeq with 2x220 or 2x250 nucleotide paired-end reads. Turning to the authors' computational methods: Paired reads were merged using FLASH 1.2.11 and were aligned to the GRCh37 human genome using BWA-MEM, after which TRA and TRB reads were extracted. For V and J assignment, an IMGT-derived reference of cassette sequences and CDR3 motifs that included pseudogenes was used. Reads were translated in three frames, and productive CDR3s were defined as those with a C...FGXG motif and no stop codons. A clonotype was defined as a unique combination of a V-J cassette pair and a CDR3 amino acid sequence. Reads were filtered by Hamming distance, with the threshold set by the sequence error rate of each sample in mapped regions. TCRdb applied fastp at Q25 and MiXCR to the public reads, then kept only in-frame beta chains. Every distinct CDR3 protein forms one entry, paired with its most common genes and DNA. Here the V and J calls rest on TCRdb's processing, not on the authors' analysis. The sample profile shows over 90,000 distinct CDR3 sequences; less than 30% of them were found once. The ten largest clones represent about 40% of the sample.

The CDR3, from cysteine to phenylalanine, totals 15 residues. Only the CDR3 region is kept as DNA, spanning 45 bases read in frame from base 1. Germline trimming: 1 base from V, 6 bases from J; junction bases outside gene matches: 8. Reading the germline V gene (reference sequence) gives CDR1 LNHDA and CDR2 SQIVND. The receptor's source is a human donor with low-grade glioma or glioblastoma, undergoing nonglioma brain surgery, or in good health (not recorded which). Recombination joined TRBV19 with TRBJ1-1, and TRBD1 matches 7 of the central bases. Sequencing was carried out using glioma tissue, nonneoplastic brain tissue, or PBMCs (not recorded which). The CDR3 amino acid sequence is: CASSIGQGGVSEAFF. DNA sequence: TGTGCCAGTAGTATAGGACAGGGAGGCGTTTCTGAAGCTTTCTTT.